The 3 T cell receptor beta chains in this list originate from one sample, sequenced in a study of T cell changes during pregnancy in multiple sclerosis. Profiled with immunoSEQ multiplex PCR; TCRdb holds only in-frame clones, not every one. Of 55,000 to 85,000 clones in the sample, around 90% were seen once. The sample was peripheral blood, taken after pregnancy. The receptors derive from a female donor with multiple sclerosis, enrolled in a pregnancy study.

In this sample, this clone turned up once. The chain employs TRBV5-1 and TRBJ2-3; 7 bases align to TRBD2. Unmatched junction bases numbered 6, after V lost 0 bases and J lost 5 bases. The germline gives CDR1 SGHRS, CDR2 YFSETQ. The CDR3 consists of 15 residues. Written as DNA, the CDR3 is TGCGCCAGCAGCTTGGGGCGGGAGAGCGGAGATACGCAGTATTTT. Residues: CASSLGRESGDTQYF. The full variable domain, with the rest looked up from reference TRBV5-1 and TRBJ2-3, is KAGVTQTPRYLIKTRGQQVTLSCSPISGHRSVSWYQQTPGQGLQFLFEYFSETQRNKGNFPGRFSGRQFSNSRSEMNVSTLELGDSALYLCASSLGRESGDTQYFGPGTRLTVL.

The chain has TRBV15 and TRBJ2-5; 8 nucleotides line up with TRBD1. Germline V gene data show CDR1 as LNHNV and CDR2 as YYDKDF (reference sequence). The CDR3 spans 15 residues. After removal of 5 bases from V and 0 bases from J, the junction contained 5 bases not matched to a gene. CDR3: CATSPGQGDQETQYF. CDR3 in DNA: TGTGCCACCAGCCCTGGACAGGGAGACCAAGAGACCCAGTACTTC. The variable domain in full, completed from reference TRBV15 and TRBJ2-5, reads DAMVIQNPRYQVTQFGKPVTLSCSQTLNHNVMYWYQQKSSQAPKLLFHYYDKDFNNEADTPDNFQSRRPNTSFCFLDIRSPGLGDTAMYLCATSPGQGDQETQYFGPGTRLLVL.

This chain uses TRBV7-8 with TRBJ2-1; D gene uncertain. Trimming pared 1 base from V and 5 bases from J, leaving 9 bases between. The CDR3 has 14 residues. CDR1 is SGHVS and CDR2 is FQNEAQ in the germline V gene. The CDR3 region is CASSLGFRDNEQFF. The CDR3 region has the DNA TGTGCCAGCAGCTTAGGGTTTCGGGACAATGAGCAGTTCTTC.